This record covers a single T cell receptor beta chain. Antigen: not known. The study ran its PCR with 60 Vbeta and 13 Jbeta primers. Only in-frame clones appear in the TCRdb table, and some are missing; sequencing was by immunoSEQ multiplex PCR. The sample records 150,000 to 200,000 clones, 60% to 85% being singletons. The data were obtained in a study of cytomegalovirus exposure and HLA in healthy donors. Whole-study context: A preliminary data release comprised roughly 80 million unique TCRs obtained from HLA-typed donors. Points from the study as a whole: Researchers reported from a later analysis that most CMV-associated TCR beta chains appeared HLA-restricted. CMV serostatus stood as the only immune exposure information on hand. An Asian-associated ancestry cluster reportedly showed fewer N-insertions than the approximately 600-donor mean in a later analysis.

The CDR3 covers 16 residues. V trimming: 8 bases; J trimming: 2 bases; junction bases outside the gene matches: 11. Germline CDR1 SGHAT, CDR2 FQNNGV. Material for sequencing was PBMCs. This rearrangement joins TRBV11-2 to TRBJ2-3, with 9 positions matching TRBD2. The receptor was isolated from a woman between 35 and 50 years old in good health and CMV-seropositive. Written as DNA, the CDR3 is TGTGCCAGCGGCGGGGGGGGGTGGACTTCCACAGATACGCAGTATTTT. Encoded protein: CASGGGGWTSTDTQYF.